This TCR beta chain was captured in a study of immune heterogeneity within non-small cell lung tumors. Turning to the study itself: The tumor set comprised several squamous cell carcinomas and some 10 non-squamous carcinomas (plus 1 not otherwise specified).

Points from the study as a whole: Local tumor mutational burden showed a correlation with local T-cell clonality that was moderate but significant (R about 0.34). Recurrence of identical dominant CDR3 beta clonotypes was observed across intrapatient tumor sites, concomitant with site-unique high-frequency clones.

V gave up 6 bases and J gave up 1 base, with 11 bases separating them. Germline assignment: CDR1 KGHDR and CDR2 SFDVKD. The CDR3 is made up of 14 amino acids. A few counts support this clonotype. Its antigen is still unknown. Each sample used about 0.55 ug of genomic DNA from bulk tumor tissue. Several far-apart biopsies were taken per primary tumor during surgery. With untreated, newly diagnosed non-small cell lung cancer, the patients went on to undergo curative surgery. Having surgery with curative intent, the donors were patients newly diagnosed with non-small cell lung cancer. The authors amplified TCR beta CDR3 by multiplex PCR with 32 V and 13 J primers. Using its own MiXCR run on the multiplex PCR reads, TCRdb lists one record per CDR3 protein. The data show about 22,000 distinct CDR3 sequences, 25% to 30% seen once.

The specimen sequenced was lung tumor tissue. The rearrangement joins TRBV24-1 to TRBJ2-5, with TRBD1 as a possible D gene (6 bases). The TCR originated in a man between 35 and 55 years old with non-small cell lung cancer. The CDR3 is CATSLGQFQETQYF. DNA of the CDR3: TGTGCCACCAGTCTAGGACAGTTCCAAGAGACCCAGTACTTC.